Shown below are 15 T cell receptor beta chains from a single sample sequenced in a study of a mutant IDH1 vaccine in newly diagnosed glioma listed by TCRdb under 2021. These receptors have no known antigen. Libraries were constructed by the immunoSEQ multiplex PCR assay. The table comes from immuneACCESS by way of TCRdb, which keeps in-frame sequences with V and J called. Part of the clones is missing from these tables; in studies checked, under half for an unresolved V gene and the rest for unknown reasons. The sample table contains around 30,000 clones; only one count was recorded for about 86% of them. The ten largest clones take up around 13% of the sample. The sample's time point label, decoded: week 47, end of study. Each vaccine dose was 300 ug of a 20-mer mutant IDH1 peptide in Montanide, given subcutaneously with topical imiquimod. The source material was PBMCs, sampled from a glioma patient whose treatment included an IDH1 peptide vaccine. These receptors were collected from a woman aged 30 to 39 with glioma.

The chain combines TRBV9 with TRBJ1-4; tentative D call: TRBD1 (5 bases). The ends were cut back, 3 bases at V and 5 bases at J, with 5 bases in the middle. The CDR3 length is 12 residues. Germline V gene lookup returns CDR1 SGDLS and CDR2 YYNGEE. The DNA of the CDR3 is TGTGCCAGCAGCGAGGGGAATGAAAAACTGTTTTTT. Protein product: CASSEGNEKLFF.

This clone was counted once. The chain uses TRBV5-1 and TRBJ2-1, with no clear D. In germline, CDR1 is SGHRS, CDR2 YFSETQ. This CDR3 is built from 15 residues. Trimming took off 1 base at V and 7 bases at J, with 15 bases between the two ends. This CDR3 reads CASSLSSRLGNEQFF. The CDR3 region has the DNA TGCGCCAGCAGCTTGAGTTCGCGGCTAGGGAATGAGCAGTTCTTC. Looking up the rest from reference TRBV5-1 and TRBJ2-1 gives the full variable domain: KAGVTQTPRYLIKTRGQQVTLSCSPISGHRSVSWYQQTPGQGLQFLFEYFSETQRNKGNFPGRFSGRQFSNSRSEMNVSTLELGDSALYLCASSLSSRLGNEQFFGPGTRLTVL.

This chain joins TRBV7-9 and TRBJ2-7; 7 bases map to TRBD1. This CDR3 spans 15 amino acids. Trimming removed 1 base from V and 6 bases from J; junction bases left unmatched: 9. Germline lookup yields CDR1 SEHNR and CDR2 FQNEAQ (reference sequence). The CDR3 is CASSLGGAGGFEQYF. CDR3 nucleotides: TGTGCCAGCAGCTTAGGTGGTGCAGGGGGATTCGAGCAGTACTTC.

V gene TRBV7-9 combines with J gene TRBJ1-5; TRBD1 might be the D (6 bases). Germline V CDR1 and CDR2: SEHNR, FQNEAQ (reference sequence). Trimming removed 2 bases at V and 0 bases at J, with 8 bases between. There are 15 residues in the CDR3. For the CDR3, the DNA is TGTGCCAGCAGCTTAACGACAGGTAGCAATCAGCCCCAGCATTTT. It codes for CASSLTTGSNQPQHF.

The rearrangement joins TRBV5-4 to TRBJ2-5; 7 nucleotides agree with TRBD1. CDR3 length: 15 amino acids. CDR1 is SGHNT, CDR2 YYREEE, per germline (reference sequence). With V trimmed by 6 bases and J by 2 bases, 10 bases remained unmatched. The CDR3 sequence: CASIIRTGGQETQYF. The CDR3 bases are TGTGCCAGCATAATTCGGACAGGCGGGCAAGAGACCCAGTACTTC.

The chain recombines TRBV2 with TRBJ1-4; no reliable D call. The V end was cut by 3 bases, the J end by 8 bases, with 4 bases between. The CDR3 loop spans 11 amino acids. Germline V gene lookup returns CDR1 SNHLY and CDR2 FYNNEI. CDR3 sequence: CASSDWEKLFF. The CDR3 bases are TGTGCCAGCAGTGACTGGGAAAAACTGTTTTTT.

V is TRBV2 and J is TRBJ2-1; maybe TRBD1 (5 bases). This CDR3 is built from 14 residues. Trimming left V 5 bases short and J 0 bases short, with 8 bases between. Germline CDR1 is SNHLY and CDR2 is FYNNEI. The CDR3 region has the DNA TGTGCCAGCAGTCAAGACAGCTCCTACAATGAGCAGTTCTTC. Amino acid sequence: CASSQDSSYNEQFF. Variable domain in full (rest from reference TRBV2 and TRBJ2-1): EPEVTQTPSHQVTQMGQEVILRCVPISNHLYFYWYRQILGQKVEFLVSFYNNEISEKSEIFDDQFSVERPDGSNFTLKIRSTKLEDSAMYFCASSQDSSYNEQFFGPGTRLTVL.

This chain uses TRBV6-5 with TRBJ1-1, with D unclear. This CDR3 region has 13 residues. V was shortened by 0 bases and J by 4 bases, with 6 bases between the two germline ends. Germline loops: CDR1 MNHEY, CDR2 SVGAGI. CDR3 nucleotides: TGTGCCAGCAGTTACTCGTGGGTCACTGAAGCTTTCTTT. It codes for CASSYSWVTEAFF.

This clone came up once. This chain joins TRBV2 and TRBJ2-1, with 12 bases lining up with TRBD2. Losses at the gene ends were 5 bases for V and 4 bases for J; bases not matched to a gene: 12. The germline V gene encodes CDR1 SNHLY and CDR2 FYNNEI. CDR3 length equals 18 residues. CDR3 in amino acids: CASSYTKLAGGQYNEQFF. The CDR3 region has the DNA TGTGCCAGCAGTTATACCAAGCTAGCGGGGGGGCAGTACAATGAGCAGTTCTTC.

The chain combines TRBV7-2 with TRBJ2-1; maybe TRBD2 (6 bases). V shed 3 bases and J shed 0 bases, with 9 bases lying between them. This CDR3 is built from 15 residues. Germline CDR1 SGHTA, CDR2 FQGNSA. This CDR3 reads CASSFLASSYNEQFF. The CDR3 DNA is TGTGCCAGCAGCTTTCTAGCGTCCTCCTACAATGAGCAGTTCTTC.

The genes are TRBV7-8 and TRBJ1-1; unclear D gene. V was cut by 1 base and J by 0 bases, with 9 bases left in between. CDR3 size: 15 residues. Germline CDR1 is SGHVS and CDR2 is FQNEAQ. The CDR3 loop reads CASSLEKVMNTEAFF. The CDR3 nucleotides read TGTGCCAGCAGCTTAGAGAAGGTCATGAACACTGAAGCTTTCTTT.

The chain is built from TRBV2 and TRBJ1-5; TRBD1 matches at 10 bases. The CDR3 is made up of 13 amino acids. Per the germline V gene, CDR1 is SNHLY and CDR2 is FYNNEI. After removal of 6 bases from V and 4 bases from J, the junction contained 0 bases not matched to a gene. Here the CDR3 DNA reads TGTGCCAGCAGGGGACAGGGGAATCAGCCCCAGCATTTT. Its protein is CASRGQGNQPQHF.

The CDR3 DNA reads as TGTGCCAGCAGCTTGGATCGGACTGAGGCGAAGCAGTACTTC. Its translation: CASSLDRTEAKQYF. V gene TRBV5-5 combines with J gene TRBJ2-7, with TRBD2 as a possible D gene (5 bases). Per germline, CDR1 SGHKS and CDR2 YYEKEE (reference sequence). The CDR3 has 14 amino acids. Deletions cut 0 bases from V and 8 bases from J, with 15 bases between.

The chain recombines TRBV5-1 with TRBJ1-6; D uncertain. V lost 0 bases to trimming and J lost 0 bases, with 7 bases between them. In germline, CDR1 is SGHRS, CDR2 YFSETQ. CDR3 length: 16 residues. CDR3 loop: CASSLVGSSYNSPLHF. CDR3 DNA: TGCGCCAGCAGCTTGGTTGGGAGCTCCTATAATTCACCCCTCCACTTT.

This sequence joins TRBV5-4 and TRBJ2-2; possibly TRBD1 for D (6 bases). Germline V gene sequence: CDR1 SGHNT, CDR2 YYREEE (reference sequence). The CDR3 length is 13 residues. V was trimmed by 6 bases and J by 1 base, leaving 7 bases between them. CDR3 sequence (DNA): TGTGCCAGCAAGACAGGGAACACCGGGGAGCTGTTTTTT. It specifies CASKTGNTGELFF.